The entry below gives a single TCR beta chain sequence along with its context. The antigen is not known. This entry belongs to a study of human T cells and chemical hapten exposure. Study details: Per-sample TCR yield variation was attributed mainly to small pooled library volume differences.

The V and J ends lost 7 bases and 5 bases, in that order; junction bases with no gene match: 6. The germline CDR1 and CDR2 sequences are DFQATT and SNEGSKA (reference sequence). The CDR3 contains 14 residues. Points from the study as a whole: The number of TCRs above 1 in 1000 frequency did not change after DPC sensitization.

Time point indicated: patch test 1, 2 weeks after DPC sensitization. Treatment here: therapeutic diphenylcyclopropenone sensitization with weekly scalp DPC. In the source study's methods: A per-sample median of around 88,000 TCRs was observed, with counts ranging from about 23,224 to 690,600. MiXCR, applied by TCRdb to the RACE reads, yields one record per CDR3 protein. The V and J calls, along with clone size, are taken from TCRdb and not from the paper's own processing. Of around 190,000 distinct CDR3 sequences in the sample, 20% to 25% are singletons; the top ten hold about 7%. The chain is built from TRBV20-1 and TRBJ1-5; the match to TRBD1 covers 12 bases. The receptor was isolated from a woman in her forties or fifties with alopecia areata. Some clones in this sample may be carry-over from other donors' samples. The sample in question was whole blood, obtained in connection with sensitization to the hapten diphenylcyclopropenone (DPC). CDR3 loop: CSVGDRGRDQPQHF. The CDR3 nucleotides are TGCAGTGTGGGGGACAGGGGGCGCGATCAGCCCCAGCATTTT.